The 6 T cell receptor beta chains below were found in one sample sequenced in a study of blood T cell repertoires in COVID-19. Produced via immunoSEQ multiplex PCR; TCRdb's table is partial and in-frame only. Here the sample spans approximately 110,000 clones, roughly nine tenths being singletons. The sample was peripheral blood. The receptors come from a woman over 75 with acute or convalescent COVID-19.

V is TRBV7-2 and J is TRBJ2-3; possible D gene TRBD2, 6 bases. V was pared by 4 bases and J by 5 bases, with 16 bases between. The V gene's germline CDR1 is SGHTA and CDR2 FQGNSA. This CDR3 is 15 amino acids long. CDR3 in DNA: TGTGCCAGCAGCTCGGGACTGACGCGAGTAGATACGCAGTATTTT. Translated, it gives CASSSGLTRVDTQYF.

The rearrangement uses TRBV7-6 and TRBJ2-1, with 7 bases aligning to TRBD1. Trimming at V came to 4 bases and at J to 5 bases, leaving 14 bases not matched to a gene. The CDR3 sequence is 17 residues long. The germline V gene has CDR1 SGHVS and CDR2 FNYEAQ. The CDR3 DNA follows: TGTGCCAGCAGCTCCCACCGAGCCCCAGGGGGAAACAATGAGCAGTTCTTC. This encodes CASSSHRAPGGNNEQFF.

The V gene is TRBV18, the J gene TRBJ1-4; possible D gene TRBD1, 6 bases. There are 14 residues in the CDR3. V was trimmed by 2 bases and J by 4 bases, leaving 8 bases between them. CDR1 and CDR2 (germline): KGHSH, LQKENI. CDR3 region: CASSPGGGNEKLFF. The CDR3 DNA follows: TGTGCCAGCTCACCAGGGGGCGGTAATGAAAAACTGTTTTTT.

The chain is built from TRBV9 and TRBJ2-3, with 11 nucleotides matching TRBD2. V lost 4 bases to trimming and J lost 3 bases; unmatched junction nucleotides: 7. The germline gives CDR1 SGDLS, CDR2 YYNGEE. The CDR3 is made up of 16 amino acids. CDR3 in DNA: TGTGCCAGCAGCCCAGGGACTAGCGGAAAGACAGATACGCAGTATTTT. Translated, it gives CASSPGTSGKTDTQYF.

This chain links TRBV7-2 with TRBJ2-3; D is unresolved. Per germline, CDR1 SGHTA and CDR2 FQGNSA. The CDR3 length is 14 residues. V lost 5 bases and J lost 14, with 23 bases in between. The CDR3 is CASSPPNGSKNPYF. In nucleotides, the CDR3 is TGTGCCAGCAGCCCTCCTAACGGGTCGAAAAATCCGTATTTT.

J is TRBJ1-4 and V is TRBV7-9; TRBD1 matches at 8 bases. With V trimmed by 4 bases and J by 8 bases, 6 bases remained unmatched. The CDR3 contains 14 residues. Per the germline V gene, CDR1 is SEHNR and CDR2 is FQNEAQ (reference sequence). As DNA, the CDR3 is TGTGCCAGCAGCTATGGACAGGGCCGGGAAAAACTGTTTTTT. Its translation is CASSYGQGREKLFF.